The rows below give T cell receptor beta chains drawn from one sample of a study of tumour-infiltrating T cells in Burkitt lymphoma. Profiling relied on immunoSEQ multiplex PCR, and the TCRdb table lists in-frame clones only, not all of them. Here the sample spans roughly 15,000 clones, roughly 75% being singletons. The sample consisted of tumor tissue. These receptors were taken from a human donor with diffuse large B-cell lymphoma. Each CDR3 is given with its conserved first and last residue. A D gene is named only where the DNA matches it firmly. Clone sizes are given selectively: once, few, many, or a class where the clone is expanded.

j_call: TRBJ2-2; clone_size: NA; d_call: NA; v_call: TRBV2; cdr3_aa: CASSVGFSTGELFF; cdr3_nt: TGTGCCAGCAGTGTAGGGTTCAGCACCGGGGAGCTGTTTTTT
j_call: TRBJ2-1; clone_size: NA; d_call: TRBD1; v_call: TRBV23-1; cdr3_aa: CASSQSSTGGANEQFF; cdr3_nt: TGCGCCAGCAGTCAATCCTCGACAGGGGGCGCGAATGAGCAGTTCTTC
j_call: TRBJ2-7; clone_size: NA; d_call: TRBD2; v_call: TRBV9; cdr3_aa: CASSPLAGVDEQYF; cdr3_nt: TGTGCCAGCAGCCCCTTAGCGGGAGTGGACGAGCAGTACTTC
j_call: TRBJ1-1; clone_size: NA; d_call: NA; v_call: TRBV6-1; cdr3_aa: CASSEQGNTEAFF; cdr3_nt: TGTGCCAGCAGTGAACAGGGGAACACTGAAGCTTTCTTT
j_call: TRBJ1-5; clone_size: NA; d_call: NA; v_call: TRBV6-1; cdr3_aa: CASSVVKDQPQHF; cdr3_nt: TGTGCCAGCAGTGTGGTTAAAGATCAGCCCCAGCATTTT
j_call: TRBJ2-1; clone_size: medium-sized; d_call: TRBD2; v_call: TRBV11-3; cdr3_aa: CASSHEAGGLNEQFF; cdr3_nt: TGTGCCAGCAGCCACGAGGCGGGAGGTCTAAATGAGCAGTTCTTC
j_call: TRBJ1-1; clone_size: NA; d_call: NA; v_call: TRBV29-1; cdr3_aa: CSVVDVEAFF; cdr3_nt: TGCAGCGTCGTGGATGTTGAAGCTTTCTTT
j_call: TRBJ1-1; clone_size: NA; d_call: NA; v_call: TRBV2; cdr3_aa: CASASLTTEAFF; cdr3_nt: TGTGCCAGCGCATCCCTCACCACTGAAGCTTTCTTT
j_call: TRBJ2-5; clone_size: NA; d_call: NA; v_call: TRBV11-3; cdr3_aa: CASSLRQTQETQYF; cdr3_nt: TGTGCCAGCAGCTTACGACAGACCCAAGAGACCCAGTACTTC
j_call: TRBJ2-7; clone_size: NA; d_call: NA; v_call: TRBV2; cdr3_aa: CASIRDVGPLEQYF; cdr3_nt: TGTGCCAGTATCCGGGACGTCGGGCCTCTCGAGCAGTACTTC
j_call: TRBJ1-4; clone_size: NA; d_call: NA; v_call: TRBV5-1; cdr3_aa: CASSSLRETGDNEKLFF; cdr3_nt: TGCGCCAGCAGCTCCCTCCGCGAGACAGGAGATAATGAAAAACTGTTTTTT
j_call: TRBJ1-5; clone_size: NA; d_call: NA; v_call: TRBV5-8; cdr3_aa: CASSLVISGMGNQPQHF; cdr3_nt: TGTGCCAGCAGCTTGGTGATTTCGGGGATGGGCAATCAGCCCCAGCATTTT
j_call: TRBJ1-5; clone_size: NA; d_call: NA; v_call: TRBV9; cdr3_aa: CASSGTGFDQPQHF; cdr3_nt: TGTGCCAGCAGCGGAACAGGGTTTGATCAGCCCCAGCATTTT
j_call: TRBJ2-1; clone_size: NA; d_call: NA; v_call: TRBV1; cdr3_aa: CTSSQDTGSYNEQFF; cdr3_nt: TGCACCAGCAGCCAAGATACAGGCTCCTACAATGAGCAGTTCTTC
j_call: TRBJ2-3; clone_size: NA; d_call: TRBD1; v_call: TRBV18; cdr3_aa: CASSFVGTGGTDTQYF; cdr3_nt: TGTGCCAGCTCCTTCGTTGGGACAGGGGGCACAGATACGCAGTATTTT
j_call: TRBJ2-1; clone_size: NA; d_call: NA; v_call: TRBV19; cdr3_aa: CASSTRADEQFF; cdr3_nt: TGTGCCAGTAGTACGAGGGCGGATGAGCAGTTCTTC
j_call: TRBJ2-1; clone_size: NA; d_call: NA; v_call: TRBV13; cdr3_aa: CASSQNAGFLSSYNEQFF; cdr3_nt: TGTGCCAGCAGCCAAAACGCCGGCTTCTTGAGCTCCTACAATGAGCAGTTCTTC
j_call: TRBJ2-1; clone_size: NA; d_call: NA; v_call: TRBV2; cdr3_aa: CASATGYNEQFF; cdr3_nt: TGTGCCAGTGCGACAGGATACAATGAGCAGTTCTTC
j_call: TRBJ2-7; clone_size: large; d_call: TRBD2; v_call: TRBV4-1; cdr3_aa: CASSQDPTSGSWEQYF; cdr3_nt: TGCGCCAGCAGCCAAGATCCGACTAGCGGGAGTTGGGAGCAGTACTTC
j_call: TRBJ2-7; clone_size: NA; d_call: TRBD2; v_call: TRBV27; cdr3_aa: CASRKRELRYEQYF; cdr3_nt: TGTGCCAGCAGAAAGCGGGAGCTCCGTTACGAGCAGTACTTC
j_call: TRBJ2-1; clone_size: once; d_call: TRBD2; v_call: TRBV7-3; cdr3_aa: CASSLTSGTDEQFF; cdr3_nt: TGTGCCAGCAGCTTAACCAGCGGGACGGATGAGCAGTTCTTC
j_call: TRBJ2-1; clone_size: NA; d_call: NA; v_call: TRBV7-9; cdr3_aa: CASSTDSPSYNEQFF; cdr3_nt: TGTGCCAGCAGTACGGACAGCCCCTCTTACAATGAGCAGTTCTTC
j_call: TRBJ2-2; clone_size: few; d_call: NA; v_call: TRBV15; cdr3_aa: CATSRDQLYTGELFF; cdr3_nt: TGTGCCACCAGCAGAGACCAACTCTACACCGGGGAGCTGTTTTTT
j_call: TRBJ2-7; clone_size: NA; d_call: TRBD2; v_call: TRBV29-1; cdr3_aa: CSVEGLAGEPYEQYF; cdr3_nt: TGCAGCGTTGAAGGCCTAGCGGGAGAGCCCTACGAGCAGTACTTC
j_call: TRBJ2-7; clone_size: NA; d_call: TRBD2; v_call: TRBV7-9; cdr3_aa: CASSLSSGRYEQYF; cdr3_nt: TGTGCCAGCAGCTTGTCCAGCGGGAGGTACGAGCAGTACTTC
j_call: TRBJ1-3; clone_size: NA; d_call: NA; v_call: TRBV30; cdr3_aa: CAWSVMDTRSGNTIYF; cdr3_nt: TGTGCCTGGAGTGTAATGGACACAAGAAGTGGAAACACCATATATTTT
j_call: TRBJ1-5; clone_size: NA; d_call: TRBD1; v_call: TRBV6-5; cdr3_aa: CASNSFRQGTQPQHF; cdr3_nt: TGTGCCAGCAACTCTTTCCGACAGGGAACGCAGCCCCAGCATTTT
j_call: TRBJ1-1; clone_size: NA; d_call: NA; v_call: TRBV19; cdr3_aa: CASTPQVGTEAFF; cdr3_nt: TGTGCCAGTACCCCACAGGTAGGGACTGAAGCTTTCTTT
j_call: TRBJ2-5; clone_size: NA; d_call: TRBD1; v_call: TRBV5-5; cdr3_aa: CASSPRDRVNNDQTQYF; cdr3_nt: TGTGCCAGCAGCCCGCGGGACAGGGTCAACAATGACCAGACCCAGTACTTC
j_call: TRBJ2-1; clone_size: NA; d_call: TRBD2; v_call: TRBV7-2; cdr3_aa: CASSSGLAGSSYNEQFF; cdr3_nt: TGTGCCAGCAGCTCCGGACTAGCGGGGAGCTCCTACAATGAGCAGTTCTTC
j_call: TRBJ2-2; clone_size: NA; d_call: TRBD2; v_call: TRBV29-1; cdr3_aa: CSVARTSGNTGELFF; cdr3_nt: TGCAGCGTCGCCCGGACTAGCGGAAACACCGGGGAGCTGTTTTTT
j_call: TRBJ2-4; clone_size: NA; d_call: NA; v_call: TRBV20-1; cdr3_aa: CSASLGNIQYF; cdr3_nt: TGCAGTGCTTCACTAGGAAACATTCAGTACTTC
j_call: TRBJ1-2; clone_size: NA; d_call: NA; v_call: TRBV5-1; cdr3_aa: CASSTVPGSNYGYTF; cdr3_nt: TGCGCCAGCAGCACTGTCCCAGGATCCAACTATGGCTACACCTTC
j_call: TRBJ2-1; clone_size: NA; d_call: NA; v_call: TRBV5-4; cdr3_aa: CASSGGVGLPNEQFF; cdr3_nt: TGTGCCAGCAGCGGAGGGGTGGGGCTCCCCAATGAGCAGTTCTTC
j_call: TRBJ2-7; clone_size: NA; d_call: TRBD2; v_call: TRBV27; cdr3_aa: CASSLSLAGVFYEQYF; cdr3_nt: TGTGCCAGCAGTTTATCACTAGCGGGAGTGTTTTACGAGCAGTACTTC
j_call: TRBJ1-1; clone_size: NA; d_call: NA; v_call: TRBV30; cdr3_aa: CAWMRPPSGAFF; cdr3_nt: TGTGCCTGGATGAGACCCCCATCTGGGGCTTTCTTT
j_call: TRBJ2-2; clone_size: NA; d_call: NA; v_call: TRBV19; cdr3_aa: CASSRRQALNTGELFF; cdr3_nt: TGTGCCAGTAGTAGAAGACAGGCCCTCAACACCGGGGAGCTGTTTTTT
j_call: TRBJ1-1; clone_size: NA; d_call: NA; v_call: TRBV28; cdr3_aa: CASSFEAAEAFF; cdr3_nt: TGTGCCAGCAGTTTTGAGGCGGCTGAAGCTTTCTTT
j_call: TRBJ2-2; clone_size: once; d_call: NA; v_call: TRBV7-9; cdr3_aa: CASSLGDSGELFF; cdr3_nt: TGTGCCAGCAGCTTAGGGGACTCCGGGGAGCTGTTTTTT
j_call: TRBJ1-1; clone_size: NA; d_call: TRBD1; v_call: TRBV15; cdr3_aa: CATSRYYPPRGHDTEAFF; cdr3_nt: TGTGCCACCAGCAGATATTATCCCCCGAGGGGGCACGACACTGAAGCTTTCTTT
j_call: TRBJ2-3; clone_size: once; d_call: NA; v_call: TRBV19; cdr3_aa: CASSKQGGLADTQYF; cdr3_nt: TGTGCCAGTAGTAAACAGGGGGGGCTAGCAGATACGCAGTATTTT
j_call: TRBJ2-5; clone_size: NA; d_call: NA; v_call: TRBV25-1; cdr3_aa: CASSEYEGGRETQYF; cdr3_nt: TGTGCCAGCAGTGAATATGAGGGAGGAAGAGAGACCCAGTACTTC
j_call: TRBJ1-3; clone_size: NA; d_call: TRBD1; v_call: TRBV9; cdr3_aa: CASSVQGADTIYF; cdr3_nt: TGTGCCAGCAGCGTACAGGGGGCAGACACCATATATTTT
j_call: TRBJ2-3; clone_size: NA; d_call: NA; v_call: TRBV29-1; cdr3_aa: CSVVGFGGQSTDTQYF; cdr3_nt: TGCAGCGTTGTAGGATTCGGCGGCCAAAGCACAGATACGCAGTATTTT
j_call: TRBJ1-1; clone_size: once; d_call: NA; v_call: TRBV18; cdr3_aa: CASSTGTPAVGWNTEAFF; cdr3_nt: TGTGCCAGCTCAACCGGGACCCCGGCGGTTGGATGGAACACTGAAGCTTTCTTT
j_call: TRBJ2-3; clone_size: NA; d_call: TRBD2; v_call: TRBV9; cdr3_aa: CASSVVEAGVVDTQYF; cdr3_nt: TGTGCCAGCAGCGTAGTTGAAGCGGGAGTAGTAGATACGCAGTATTTT
j_call: TRBJ2-5; clone_size: NA; d_call: NA; v_call: TRBV6-5; cdr3_aa: CASSYSGGIQETQYF; cdr3_nt: TGTGCCAGCAGTTATTCAGGGGGGATCCAAGAGACCCAGTACTTC
j_call: TRBJ1-2; clone_size: NA; d_call: NA; v_call: TRBV13; cdr3_aa: CASSPTHGDRAFGYTF; cdr3_nt: TGTGCCAGCAGCCCGACCCACGGGGACCGCGCCTTCGGCTACACCTTC